The clone carrying this T cell receptor beta chain was seen a handful of times. Its antigen is not known. CDR3 length: 14 amino acids. After removal of 2 bases from V and 6 bases from J, the junction contained 8 bases not matched to a gene. The germline V gene encodes CDR1 SGHRS and CDR2 YFSETQ. This specimen belongs to a study of T cell responses to AZD1222 COVID-19 vaccine. Profiled with immunoSEQ multiplex PCR; TCRdb holds only in-frame clones, not every one. The table includes 80,000 to 130,000 clones, just under 90% detected once. Study results and limitations: The study reported that nearly half of spike-specific TCRs target unmutated variant regions. White British donors predominated, females outnumbered males, and clonal diversity was possibly underestimated.

This specimen consisted of peripheral blood, obtained on day 0 of AZD1222 vaccination. The source of this sequence is an adult in good health. V and J are TRBV5-1 and TRBJ2-7, with 7 positions matching TRBD2. This CDR3 reads CASSFDGGRSEQYF. In DNA, the CDR3 is TGCGCCAGCAGCTTCGACGGGGGGAGGTCCGAGCAGTACTTC.